This T cell receptor beta chain was observed in a study of blood T cell repertoires in COVID-19. Whole-study context: Whether acute or convalescent, the COVID-19 samples came from the United States, Italy and Spain. T cells, B-cell-depleted T cells, or PBMCs provided the cDNA or gDNA that served as material.

As originally analysed: Counts of nucleated cells, estimated from reference gene primer amplification, were obtained. Assay: immunoSEQ multiplex PCR; the TCRdb copy retains only in-frame clones and omits some. That table is the source of V, J and clone size, and D and trimming were worked out from the DNA. The sample comprises fewer than 60,000 clones, approximately 84% of which are singletons, and around 10% rests with the top ten. V shed 6 bases, J shed 6 bases, and the junction held 9 bases outside the gene matches. CDR1 and CDR2 from the germline V gene are MNHEY and SMNVEV (reference sequence). The CDR3 has 15 residues.

The chain recombines TRBV27 with TRBJ2-3; TRBD1 matches 10 bases. The sequence came from a man aged 55 to 70 with acute or convalescent COVID-19. Sequenced input: peripheral blood. The DNA for the CDR3 is TGTGCCAGCAGGAAAAGGACAGGGGGGTTCGATACGCAGTATTTT. Its protein product is CASRKRTGGFDTQYF.